The 23 T cell receptor beta chains listed next were all sequenced from one sample in a study of cytomegalovirus exposure and HLA in healthy donors. PCR amplification relied on 60 Vbeta primers (plus 13 Jbeta primers). Sequenced by immunoSEQ multiplex PCR; TCRdb stores in-frame clones only, minus some. The record lists 130,000 to 150,000 clones, of which the ten most abundant hold 0.75% to 1%. The specimen sequenced was PBMCs. The receptors originated from a male donor in good health and CMV-seronegative.

The rearrangement links TRBV19 to TRBJ1-3; possible D gene TRBD1, 5 bases. CDR1 and CDR2 from the germline V gene are LNHDA and SQIVND (reference sequence). The CDR3 loop spans 15 amino acids. Trimming pared 11 bases from V and 3 bases from J, leaving 20 bases between. CDR3 nucleotides: TGTGCCGCGAAGGCCCAGGGAAGAGGTGGAAACACCATATATTTT. It translates to CAAKAQGRGGNTIYF.

The chain links TRBV11-2 to TRBJ2-1; 12 bases are shared with TRBD2. This CDR3 has 16 residues. Germline-derived CDR1 and CDR2 are SGHAT and FQNNGV. The V and J ends lost 1 base and 7 bases, in that order; junction bases with no gene match: 5. This CDR3 reads CASSLVLAGGQNEQFF. CDR3 in DNA: TGTGCCAGCAGCTTAGTTCTAGCGGGGGGGCAAAATGAGCAGTTCTTC. Supplemented by reference TRBV11-2 and TRBJ2-1, the full variable domain reads EAGVAQSPRYKIIEKRQSVAFWCNPISGHATLYWYQQILGQGPKLLIQFQNNGVVDDSQLPKDRFSAERLKGVDSTLKIQPAKLEDSAVYLCASSLVLAGGQNEQFFGPGTRLTVL.

The chain carries TRBV30 and TRBJ2-6, with unresolved D. Between the trimmed V and J ends, which lost 3 bases and 2 bases, there was a span of 11 bases. Looked up from germline, CDR1 is GTSNPN and CDR2 is SVGIG (reference sequence). CDR3 size: 15 residues. The chain's CDR3 is CAWSPIAAGANVLTF. The CDR3 nucleotides read TGTGCCTGGAGCCCGATTGCGGCTGGGGCCAACGTCCTGACTTTC.

This sequence joins TRBV9 and TRBJ1-2, with no clear D. Germline loops: CDR1 SGDLS, CDR2 YYNGEE. This CDR3 has 14 residues. Trimming took 3 bases from V and 4 from J, leaving 13 bases between them. CDR3 sequence: CASSASRTAYGYTF. CDR3 coding DNA: TGTGCCAGCAGCGCCAGCCGTACAGCCTATGGCTACACCTTC.

The chain uses TRBV18 and TRBJ1-1, with TRBD1 matching 10 bases. Germline V CDR1 and CDR2: KGHSH, LQKENI. The CDR3 totals 15 residues. With 2 bases clipped from V and 1 base from J, the junction kept 1 base outside the gene matches. DNA of the CDR3: TGTGCCAGCTCACCATGGACAGGGGGGAACACTGAAGCTTTCTTT. It specifies CASSPWTGGNTEAFF.

V gene TRBV6-6 combines with J gene TRBJ1-1, with D perhaps TRBD1 (6 bases). V lost 4 bases, J lost 7 bases, and 10 bases lay in between. This CDR3 has 12 amino acids. Germline V gene data show CDR1 as MNHNY and CDR2 as SVGAGI (reference sequence). CDR3 bases: TGTGCCAGCAGTTCCAGGGGCCTTGAAGCTTTCTTT. This codes for CASSSRGLEAFF.

The chain couples TRBV7-2 to TRBJ1-1; no clear D. V was trimmed by 1 base and J by 4 bases, leaving 10 bases between them. This CDR3 is 14 amino acids long. Germline-derived CDR1 and CDR2 are SGHTA and FQGNSA. CDR3 in amino acids: CASSLGGSGTEAFF. The CDR3 DNA reads as TGTGCCAGCAGCTTAGGTGGGTCGGGCACTGAAGCTTTCTTT.

The chain employs TRBV6-5 and TRBJ2-1; 12 bases align to TRBD2. V gave up 7 bases and J gave up 5 bases; unmatched junction bases: 6. The CDR3 length is 15 residues. Germline CDR1 MNHEY, CDR2 SVGAGI. CDR3 protein: CASTSSGRVNNEQFF. CDR3 nucleotide sequence: TGTGCCAGCACTTCTAGCGGGAGGGTTAACAATGAGCAGTTCTTC.

The chain combines TRBV4-2 with TRBJ2-6, with D possibly being TRBD1 (6 bases). Germline CDR1 LGHNA, CDR2 YNFKEQ. The CDR3 length is 19 residues. Deletions cut 2 bases from V and 0 bases from J, with 17 bases between. As DNA, the CDR3 is TGTGCCAGCAGCCAACACCTTGGGACACCCTTCTCTGGGGCCAACGTCCTGACTTTC. Amino acid sequence: CASSQHLGTPFSGANVLTF.

V gene TRBV15 combines with J gene TRBJ2-5, with 8 nucleotides matching TRBD1. This CDR3 comprises 14 residues. V lost 4 bases to trimming and J lost 3 bases; unmatched junction nucleotides: 4. Germline values: CDR1 LNHNV, CDR2 YYDKDF (reference sequence). The CDR3 bases are TGTGCCACCAGCATGACAGGGGTGGAAGAGACCCAGTACTTC. Protein product: CATSMTGVEETQYF. The full variable domain, its missing parts supplied by reference TRBV15 and TRBJ2-5, is DAMVIQNPRYQVTQFGKPVTLSCSQTLNHNVMYWYQQKSSQAPKLLFHYYDKDFNNEADTPDNFQSRRPNTSFCFLDIRSPGLGDTAMYLCATSMTGVEETQYFGPGTRLLVL.

As concerns this clone: One end of the junction is discordant with germline, which a read error may explain. The chain couples TRBV5-1 to TRBJ2-7; 12 bases are a match to TRBD1. Per germline, CDR1 SGHRS and CDR2 YFSETQ. The CDR3 is 15 amino acids. The CDR3 loop is CASSPGTGGSHEQYF. The CDR3 nucleotides are TGCGCCAGCAGCCCGGGGACAGGGGGCTCCCACGAGCAGTACTTC.

The chain recombines TRBV10-3 with TRBJ1-5; D remains ambiguous. Trimming removed 2 bases from V and 3 bases from J, with 8 bases in between. Germline V lookup: CDR1 ENHRY, CDR2 SYGVKD. This CDR3 has 14 residues. CDR3 nucleotides: TGTGCCATCAGTGAGGTTGAGCTCAATCAGCCCCAGCATTTT. It codes for CAISEVELNQPQHF.

The chain uses TRBV15 and TRBJ2-2; 7 bases are shared with TRBD2. The junction had 7 bases not matched to a gene; V was cut back by 9 bases and J by 6 bases. CDR1 and CDR2 (germline): LNHNV, YYDKDF (reference sequence). The CDR3 is 13 residues long. CDR3 amino acids: CATQPAGAGELFF. DNA for the CDR3: TGTGCCACACAACCGGCGGGGGCCGGGGAGCTGTTTTTT.

The gene calls are TRBV4-1 and TRBJ1-6; D ambiguous. Germline V lookup: CDR1 MGHRA, CDR2 YSYEKL. There are 12 residues in the CDR3. With 0 bases removed from V and 10 bases from J, the gap between germline ends came to 4 bases. CDR3 bases: TGCGCCAGCAGCCAAGATGTATCACCCCTCCACTTT. It yields the protein CASSQDVSPLHF.

The gene calls are TRBV30 and TRBJ1-2; the D is unclear. The germline V and J ends were trimmed by 4 bases and 5 bases, with 20 bases remaining between them. The CDR3 covers 15 residues. Germline V gene sequence: CDR1 GTSNPN, CDR2 SVGIG (reference sequence). The CDR3 DNA is TGTGCCTGGATGGGGAGGCCTCCCGGCAGGTATGGCTACACCTTC. It yields the protein CAWMGRPPGRYGYTF.

The V call is TRBV27, the J call TRBJ2-7; 9 bases are a match to TRBD2. The V gene end was trimmed by 2 bases and the J gene end by 0 bases; junction bases not matched to a gene: 11. Per germline, CDR1 MNHEY and CDR2 SMNVEV (reference sequence). There are 18 residues in the CDR3. In nucleotides, the CDR3 is TGTGCCAGCAGTTTAAGTCTAAGCGGGGGGCTTCCCTCCTACGAGCAGTACTTC. Protein product: CASSLSLSGGLPSYEQYF.

This chain joins TRBV6-1 and TRBJ2-3, with D perhaps TRBD1 (6 bases). CDR3 size: 14 residues. With 4 bases removed from V and 1 base from J, the gap between germline ends came to 9 bases. Germline V gene sequence: CDR1 MNHNS, CDR2 SASEGT. The CDR3 loop reads CASSGQVGTDTQYF. The CDR3 DNA is TGTGCCAGCAGTGGACAGGTGGGCACAGATACGCAGTATTTT.

CDR3 in amino acids: CASSRDRERTDTQYF. The CDR3 DNA follows: TGTGCCAGCTCGAGAGACAGGGAGCGCACAGATACGCAGTATTTT. V gene TRBV18 combines with J gene TRBJ2-3; 7 nucleotides agree with TRBD1. V trimming: 6 bases; J trimming: 1 base; junction bases outside the gene matches: 7. CDR1 and CDR2 (germline): KGHSH, LQKENI. The CDR3 is 15 amino acids. The whole variable domain, remainder taken from reference TRBV18 and TRBJ2-3, is NAGVMQNPRHLVRRRGQEARLRCSPMKGHSHVYWYRQLPEEGLKFMVYLQKENIIDESGMPKERFSAEFPKEGPSILRIQQVVRGDSAAYFCASSRDRERTDTQYFGPGTRLTVL.

The chain joins TRBV5-1 to TRBJ2-5; 8 nucleotides agree with TRBD1. Trimming removed 3 bases from V and 1 base from J; junction bases left unmatched: 8. The CDR3 totals 16 residues. Germline CDR1 reads SGHRS; CDR2 reads YFSETQ. The CDR3 is CASSSLKTGVQETQYF. For the CDR3, the DNA is TGCGCCAGCAGCTCTTTGAAGACAGGGGTCCAAGAGACCCAGTACTTC.

J is TRBJ2-2 and V is TRBV6-5, with 14 bases matching TRBD2. There are 15 residues in the CDR3. CDR1 MNHEY and CDR2 SVGAGI come from the germline V gene. V was clipped by 6 bases and J by 3 bases; unmatched bases: 0. As DNA, the CDR3 is TGTGCCAGCAGGGGACTAGCGGGAGACACCGGGGAGCTGTTTTTT. Amino acid sequence: CASRGLAGDTGELFF.

The chain joins TRBV30 to TRBJ1-5; TRBD1 matches at 7 bases. CDR3 length equals 18 residues. J gave up 0 bases and V 0 bases, and 11 bases lay outside the gene matches. The germline CDR1 and CDR2 sequences are GTSNPN and SVGIG (reference sequence). The DNA for the CDR3 is TGTGCCTGGAGTGTTGCCGGGACAGAAATTTATAGCAATCAGCCCCAGCATTTT. Translation: CAWSVAGTEIYSNQPQHF. The full variable domain, rest sourced from reference TRBV30 and TRBJ1-5, is SQTIHQWPATLVQPVGSPLSLECTVEGTSNPNLYWYRQAAGRGLQLLFYSVGIGQISSEVPQNLSASRPQDRQFILSSKKLLLSDSGFYLCAWSVAGTEIYSNQPQHFGDGTRLSIL.

This chain connects TRBV25-1 to TRBJ1-2, with 9 bases matching TRBD1. There are 12 residues in the CDR3. Germline V gene sequence: CDR1 MGHDK, CDR2 SYGVNS. The V segment lost 10 bases and the J segment 4 bases; nucleotides outside the gene matches: 4. The CDR3 reads CANTGGSYGYTF. The CDR3 DNA sequence: TGTGCCAACACAGGGGGCTCCTATGGCTACACCTTC.

The chain employs TRBV5-1 and TRBJ2-7; 11 positions agree with TRBD2. V lost 0 bases, J lost 3 bases, and 8 bases stayed unmatched. The CDR3 totals 17 residues. In germline, CDR1 is SGHRS, CDR2 YFSETQ. CDR3 protein: CASSLVSGGANIYEQYF. CDR3 sequence (DNA): TGCGCCAGCAGCTTGGTTAGCGGGGGGGCTAATATCTACGAGCAGTACTTC.